The rows below give T cell receptor beta chains drawn from one sample of a study of metastatic and nonmetastatic thyroid tumors. TCRdb re-processed the PCR reads through MiXCR. The sample comprises about 15,000 clones, roughly 19% of which are singletons, and 13% rests with the top ten. The sample was blood. The receptors stem from a female donor with papillary thyroid cancer or a benign thyroid nodule (not recorded which). Some clones in this sample may be carry-over from other donors' samples. Both conserved end residues are part of each CDR3. Fields, in order: J gene, V gene, D gene, clone size, CDR3 DNA, CDR3 protein. The D gene is left open where the match is weak. Size values are once, few and many counts, or a class for expanded clones, and some rows have none.

>TRBJ2-7|TRBV3-1|TRBD2|many
TGTGCCAGCAGCCAAGTTATAGCGGGGGGCTACGAGCAGTACTTC
CASSQVIAGGYEQYF
>TRBJ1-2|TRBV2|TRBD1|medium-sized
TGTGCCAGCAGGTTGGGACAGCCAGATGGCTACACCTTC
CASRLGQPDGYTF
>TRBJ2-1|TRBV3-1|-|-
TGTGCCAGCAGCCAAGAAAGGGGAACAAAAGCCTACAATGAGCAGTTCTTC
CASSQERGTKAYNEQFF
>TRBJ2-1|TRBV6-1|-|medium-sized
TGTGCCAGCAGTCCCGTTGGAGGCGACAATGAGCAGTTCTTC
CASSPVGGDNEQFF
>TRBJ2-3|TRBV6-2/TRBV6-3|TRBD2|medium-sized
TGTGCCAGCAGTTGGCGGGAGAGCACAGATACGCAGTATTTT
CASSWRESTDTQYF
>TRBJ1-1|TRBV4-2|-|once
TGTGCCAGCAGCCAAGATGGCCGGAGGGGGATGAACACTGAAGCTTTCTTT
CASSQDGRRGMNTEAFF
>TRBJ2-3|TRBV5-1|-|-
TGCGCCAGCAGCCTGGAGTCGGGAGATTCTGATACGCAGTATTTT
CASSLESGDSDTQYF
>TRBJ2-6|TRBV7-9|-|-
TGTGCCAGCAGTTACAGCGCTGGGGCCAACGTCCTGACTTTC
CASSYSAGANVLTF
>TRBJ1-5|TRBV19|-|many
TGTGCCAGTCACCCCGGGAGGGCAAGCAATCAGCCCCAGCATTTT
CASHPGRASNQPQHF
>TRBJ2-3|TRBV9|-|many
TGTGCCAGCAGCGTAGCGAACACAGATACGCAGTATTTT
CASSVANTDTQYF
>TRBJ2-3|TRBV27|-|many
TGTGCCAGCAGTCCTAGTCCTAGCACAGATACGCAGTATTTT
CASSPSPSTDTQYF
>TRBJ2-1|TRBV4-3|TRBD2|many
TGCGCCAGCAGCCGGGAGGGTAGCGGGCGGGCCCACAATGAGCAGTTCTTC
CASSREGSGRAHNEQFF
>TRBJ2-7|TRBV11-3|-|-
TGTGCCAGCAGCCCGGGACACTTACACGAGCAGTACTTC
CASSPGHLHEQYF
>TRBJ1-1|TRBV3-1|-|-
TGTGCCAGCAGCCAAGTCAATATCGTCAATGAAGCTTTCTTT
CASSQVNIVNEAFF
>TRBJ2-1|TRBV2|TRBD2|many
TGTGCCAGCACGACGACGGGAGGGCTTCCCAATGAGCAGTTCTTC
CASTTTGGLPNEQFF
>TRBJ2-5|TRBV11-2|TRBD2|-
TGTGCTAGCAGGACCGGGACTAGCGGGGGAGCGTGGGAGACCCAGTACTTC
CASRTGTSGGAWETQYF
>TRBJ1-1|TRBV28|-|many
TGTGCCAGCAGTGCCACTATGAACACTGAAGCTTTCTTT
CASSATMNTEAFF
>TRBJ1-2|TRBV5-1|-|medium-sized
TGCGCCAGCAGTGCCCCGTCTGAAGTAAACTATGGCTACACCTTC
CASSAPSEVNYGYTF
>TRBJ2-1|TRBV11-2|-|many
TGTGCCAGCAGCTTAGTATCCAATGAGCAGTTCTTC
CASSLVSNEQFF
>TRBJ2-5|TRBV20-1|-|many
TGCAGTGCCGAGATCGGATTCAACAGGGTACAAGAGACCCAGTACTTC
CSAEIGFNRVQETQYF
>TRBJ2-7|TRBV6-2/TRBV6-3|-|medium-sized
TGTGCCAGCGACGTCAGGGGACCCGCGGTCGTCCCCTACGAGCAGTACTTC
CASDVRGPAVVPYEQYF
>TRBJ2-4|TRBV12-3/TRBV12-4|-|many
TGTGCCAGCAGTTTTTCAGTAAAAAACATTCAGTACTTC
CASSFSVKNIQYF
>TRBJ1-4|TRBV5-4|-|-
TGTGCCAGCAGCCAGTCTCGAGGTGGTTATGAAAAACTGTTTTTT
CASSQSRGGYEKLFF
>TRBJ1-6|TRBV7-9|-|many
TGTGCCAGCAGCTCAACCAACAAGGGTTCACCCCTCCACTTT
CASSSTNKGSPLHF
>TRBJ2-3|TRBV19|TRBD2|medium-sized
TGTGCCAGTAAAGCTAGCGGCAGGGTTACAGATACGCAGTATTTT
CASKASGRVTDTQYF